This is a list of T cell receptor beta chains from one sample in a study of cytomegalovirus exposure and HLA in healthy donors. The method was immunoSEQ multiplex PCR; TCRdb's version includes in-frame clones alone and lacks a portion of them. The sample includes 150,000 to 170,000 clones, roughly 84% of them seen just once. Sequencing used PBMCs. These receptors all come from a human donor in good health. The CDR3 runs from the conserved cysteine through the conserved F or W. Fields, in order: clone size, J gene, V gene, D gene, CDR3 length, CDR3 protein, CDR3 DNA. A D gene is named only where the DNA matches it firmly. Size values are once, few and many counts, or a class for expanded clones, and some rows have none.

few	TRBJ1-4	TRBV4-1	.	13	CASSQGGNEKLFF	TGCGCCAGCAGCCAAGGTGGCAATGAAAAACTGTTTTTT
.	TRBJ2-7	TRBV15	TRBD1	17	CATSSPYLRDRGSEQYF	TGTGCCACCAGCAGTCCTTACCTCCGGGACAGGGGGAGCGAGCAGTACTTC
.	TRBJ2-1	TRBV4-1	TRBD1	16	CASSQDEGTGYNEQFF	TGCGCCAGCAGCCAAGATGAGGGGACAGGGTACAATGAGCAGTTCTTC
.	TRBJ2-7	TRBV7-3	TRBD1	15	CASSLGQGPSYEQYF	TGTGCCAGCAGCCTCGGACAGGGACCCTCCTACGAGCAGTACTTC
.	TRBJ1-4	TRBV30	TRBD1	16	CAWRQGLIATNEKLFF	TGTGCCTGGAGACAGGGGTTAATTGCAACTAATGAAAAACTGTTTTTT
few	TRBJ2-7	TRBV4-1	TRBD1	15	CASSHPGQGLYEQYF	TGCGCCAGCAGCCACCCGGGACAGGGACTTTACGAGCAGTACTTC
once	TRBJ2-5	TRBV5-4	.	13	CASSRDDGETQYF	TGTGCCAGCAGTCGGGATGACGGAGAGACCCAGTACTTC
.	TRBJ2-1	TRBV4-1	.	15	CASSQDRSGLEYQFF	TGCGCCAGCAGCCAAGATAGGAGCGGCCTAGAGTATCAGTTCTTC
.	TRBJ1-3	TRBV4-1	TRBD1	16	CASSQGTGAIGNTIYF	TGCGCCAGCAGCCAAGGGACAGGGGCGATTGGAAACACCATATATTTT
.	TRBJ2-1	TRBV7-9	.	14	CASSLDLRINEQFF	TGTGCCAGCAGCTTAGATCTCAGGATCAATGAGCAGTTCTTC
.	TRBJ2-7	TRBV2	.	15	CASTGTPRASYEQYF	TGTGCCAGCACCGGAACCCCCAGGGCCAGCTACGAGCAGTACTTC
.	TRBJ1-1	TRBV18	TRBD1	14	CASLGTAMNTEAFF	TGTGCCAGCTTAGGGACAGCCATGAACACTGAAGCTTTCTTT
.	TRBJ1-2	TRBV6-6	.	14	CASSYSTAGNGYTF	TGTGCCAGCAGTTACTCGACGGCGGGAAACGGCTACACCTTC
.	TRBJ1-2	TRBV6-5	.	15	CASSYSKGAMYGYTF	TGTGCCAGCAGTTACTCGAAAGGGGCGATGTATGGCTACACCTTC
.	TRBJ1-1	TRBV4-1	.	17	CASSQSPLIRGEYEAFF	TGCGCCAGCAGCCAAAGCCCCCTCATTCGGGGGGAGTATGAAGCTTTCTTT
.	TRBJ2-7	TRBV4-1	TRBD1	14	CASSREYRGGEQYF	TGCGCCAGCAGCCGGGAATACAGGGGCGGCGAGCAGTACTTC
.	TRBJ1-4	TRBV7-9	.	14	CASSLQRGHEKLFF	TGTGCCAGCAGCTTACAGCGGGGGCATGAAAAACTGTTTTTT